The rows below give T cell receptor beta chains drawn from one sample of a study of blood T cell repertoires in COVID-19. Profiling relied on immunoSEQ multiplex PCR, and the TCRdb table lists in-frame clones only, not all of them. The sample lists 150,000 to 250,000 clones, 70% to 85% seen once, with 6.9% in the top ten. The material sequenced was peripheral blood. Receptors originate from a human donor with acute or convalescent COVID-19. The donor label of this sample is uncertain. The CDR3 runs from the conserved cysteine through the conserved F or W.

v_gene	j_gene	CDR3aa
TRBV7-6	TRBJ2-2	CASSERESGELFF
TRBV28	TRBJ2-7	CASSPQIQGWQYF
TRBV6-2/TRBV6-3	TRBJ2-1	CASSKRTSGSGEQFF
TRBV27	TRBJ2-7	CASTWGTGGTNEQYF
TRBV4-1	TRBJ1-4	CASSQTGTRNEKLFF
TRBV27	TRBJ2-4	CASSPQQVYIQYF
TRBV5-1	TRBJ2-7	CASSLAENRASSYEQYF
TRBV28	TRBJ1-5	CASSARDRGFGQPQHF
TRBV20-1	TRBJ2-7	CSASRLAGYGQYF
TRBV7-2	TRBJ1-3	CASSSGQGLNTIYF
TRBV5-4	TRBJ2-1	CASSSFRDSSYNEQFF
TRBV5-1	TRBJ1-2	CASSLATVNYGYTF
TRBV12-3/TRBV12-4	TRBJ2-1	CASSSTSSNEQFF
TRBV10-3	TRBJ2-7	CAISESSGQGYEQYF
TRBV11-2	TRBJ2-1	CASSLGGPASRFF
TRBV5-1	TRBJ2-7	CASSGASSYEQYF
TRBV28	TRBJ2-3	CASSSGTSGSSADTQYF
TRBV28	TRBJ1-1	CASSLSQFEAFF
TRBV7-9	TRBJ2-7	CASRPSGGHEQYF
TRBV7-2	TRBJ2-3	CASRRLGTDTQYF
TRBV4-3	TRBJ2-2	CASSQNLQGSGGELFF
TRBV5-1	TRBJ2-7	CASSLAGTAFYEQYF
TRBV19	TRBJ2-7	CASSMPGTGNYEQYF
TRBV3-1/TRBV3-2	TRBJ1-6	CASSPETGYNSPLHF
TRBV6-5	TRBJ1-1	CAGRQNMNTEAFF
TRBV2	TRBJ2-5	CASSLEETQYF
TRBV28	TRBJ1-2	CAAGARASNYGYTF
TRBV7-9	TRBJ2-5	CASSSQGLKETQYF
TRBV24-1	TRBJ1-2	CATSAGGLGYTF
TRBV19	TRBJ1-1	CASSIYGRDRANTEAFF
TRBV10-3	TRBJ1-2	CAIRNSAGGNYGYTF
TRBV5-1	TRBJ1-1	CASRLKEGRTTEAFF
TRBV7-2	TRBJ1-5	CASSTTGAYQPQHF
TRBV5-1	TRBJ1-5	CASSLSDSNQPQHF
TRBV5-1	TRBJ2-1	CASSFRTSDNEQFF
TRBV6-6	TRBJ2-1	CASTSTASYNEQFF
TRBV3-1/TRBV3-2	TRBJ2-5	CASSRGLGGETQYF
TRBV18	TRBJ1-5	CASSSGDRNQPQHF
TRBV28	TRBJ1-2	CASSVTPSGYGYTF
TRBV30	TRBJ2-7	CAWGGTRDYNEQYF
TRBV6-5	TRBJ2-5	CASSYRAGGETQYF
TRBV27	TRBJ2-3	CASSPLSGNTDTQYF
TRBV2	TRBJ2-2	CASSVRGNTGELFF
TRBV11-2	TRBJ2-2	CASSLSATGELFF
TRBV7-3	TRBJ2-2	CASSLTQGNTGELFF
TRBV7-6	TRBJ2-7	CASSPWDTSSYEQYF
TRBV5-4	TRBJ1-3	CASSLAGGNTIYF
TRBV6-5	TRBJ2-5	CASSYLGTGQETQYF
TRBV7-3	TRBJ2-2	CASSLRTGTNTGELFF
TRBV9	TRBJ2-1	CASSAPLGVPSYNEQFF
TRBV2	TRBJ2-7	CASRWAGYEQYF
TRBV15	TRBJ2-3	CATSREQGADTQYF
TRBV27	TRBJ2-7	CASATGQYYEQYF
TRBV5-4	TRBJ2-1	CASSPWTSGNNEQFF
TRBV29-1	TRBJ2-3	CSGRLARGTDTQYF
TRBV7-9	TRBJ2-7	CASSLSTGVNEQYF
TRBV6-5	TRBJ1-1	CASSQTLGGTEAFF